This paragraph covers one T cell receptor beta chain sequence. The sample originates from a study of blood T cell repertoires in COVID-19. The overall study: Spain, Italy and the United States supplied samples that represented acute and convalescent COVID-19. From T cells, B-cell-depleted T cells, or PBMCs came the material, which was cDNA or gDNA.

Losses at the gene ends were 3 bases for V and 5 bases for J; bases not matched to a gene: 4. The CDR3 is made up of 15 amino acids. Germline-derived CDR1 and CDR2 are LNHNV and YYDKDF (reference sequence). Here immunoSEQ multiplex PCR was the method, and the copy in TCRdb shows in-frame clones only, minus some. The sample holds about 390,000 clones; over 75% are singletons and the top ten take approximately 2.4%. The chain couples TRBV15 to TRBJ1-3; 10 bases agree with TRBD1. This sequence originates from a woman aged 60 to 75 with COVID-19, enrolled during active disease. Source material: peripheral blood. CDR3 region: CATSRGQGTRNTIYF. The CDR3 DNA is TGTGCCACCAGCAGGGGACAGGGGACAAGAAACACCATATATTTT.